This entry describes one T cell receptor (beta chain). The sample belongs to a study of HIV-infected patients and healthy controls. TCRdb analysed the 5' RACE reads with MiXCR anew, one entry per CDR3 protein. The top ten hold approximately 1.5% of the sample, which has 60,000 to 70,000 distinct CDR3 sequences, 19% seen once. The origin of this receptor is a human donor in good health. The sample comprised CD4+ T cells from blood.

The CDR3 region is CASSSGQVGYGYTF. CDR3 in DNA: TGTGCCAGCAGCTCAGGACAGGTCGGCTATGGCTACACCTTC. J is TRBJ1-2 and V is TRBV7-2, with 7 bases lining up with TRBD1. Germline loops: CDR1 SGHTA, CDR2 FQGNSA. V shed 4 bases and J 4 bases; nucleotides not matched to a gene: 6. The CDR3 has 14 amino acids. Based on the CDR3 plus reference TRBV7-2 and TRBJ1-2, the full variable domain is GAGVSQSPSNKVTEKGKDVELRCDPISGHTALYWYRQSLGQGLEFLIYFQGNSAPDKSGLPSDRFSAERTGGSVSTLTIQRTQQEDSAVYLCASSSGQVGYGYTFGSGTRLTVV.